This T cell receptor (beta chain) was found in a study of PD-1 blockade in classical Hodgkin lymphoma. TCRdb keeps only in-frame clones here, not all; method: immunoSEQ multiplex PCR. The table has tens of thousands of clones, around 68% seen once. Study-wide findings and caveats: CD4+ TCR diversity climbed significantly by C4D1, unlike CD8+ TCR diversity. The baseline diversity of complete responders showed similarity to that of newly diagnosed patients.

About this clone itself: What it binds is unknown.

Regarding time point: cycle 4 day 1 (C4D1), after less than 7 weeks of nivolumab. All trial patients relapsed after autologous stem cell transplantation. Out of thawed PBMCs, magnetic negative selection purified CD4+ T cells. The CDR3 has 15 residues. The V end lost 2 bases, the J end lost 4 bases, and 11 bases lay between the germline ends. CDR1 is KGHSH and CDR2 is LQKENI in the germline V gene. The TCR was taken from a human donor with classical Hodgkin lymphoma. The J gene is TRBJ1-4, the V gene TRBV18; D not certain. Here the sequenced sample was CD4+ T cells from blood, taken before the fourth cycle of nivolumab. CDR3 sequence (DNA): TGTGCCAGCTCACCAGGACGGAGTAATAATGAAAAACTGTTTTTT. Translated, it gives CASSPGRSNNEKLFF.